This T cell receptor (beta chain) was identified in a study of CD8 T cells in ankylosing spondylitis. The CDR3 loop spans 13 amino acids. Trimming shortened V by 5 bases and J by 5 bases, and 12 bases separated the two germline ends. Germline V gene lookup returns CDR1 SEHNR and CDR2 FQNEAQ (reference sequence). With molecular barcodes, quantitative 5'-RACE was used to make the TCR beta libraries. Each CDR3 protein is one row after TCRdb ran MiXCR on the 5' RACE reads. The sample has 100,000 to 150,000 distinct CDR3 sequences, 7% seen once. This clonotype was found many times. This chain links TRBV7-9 with TRBJ1-2, with D possibly TRBD1 on 5 matching bases. Source material: blood, either unsorted or a sorted T cell fraction (not recorded which). The receptor's source is a male donor with ankylosing spondylitis or in good health (not recorded which). The CDR3 region has the DNA TGTGCCAGCAGCGGGACGGAGGGATATGGCTACACCTTC. Translating gives CASSGTEGYGYTF.